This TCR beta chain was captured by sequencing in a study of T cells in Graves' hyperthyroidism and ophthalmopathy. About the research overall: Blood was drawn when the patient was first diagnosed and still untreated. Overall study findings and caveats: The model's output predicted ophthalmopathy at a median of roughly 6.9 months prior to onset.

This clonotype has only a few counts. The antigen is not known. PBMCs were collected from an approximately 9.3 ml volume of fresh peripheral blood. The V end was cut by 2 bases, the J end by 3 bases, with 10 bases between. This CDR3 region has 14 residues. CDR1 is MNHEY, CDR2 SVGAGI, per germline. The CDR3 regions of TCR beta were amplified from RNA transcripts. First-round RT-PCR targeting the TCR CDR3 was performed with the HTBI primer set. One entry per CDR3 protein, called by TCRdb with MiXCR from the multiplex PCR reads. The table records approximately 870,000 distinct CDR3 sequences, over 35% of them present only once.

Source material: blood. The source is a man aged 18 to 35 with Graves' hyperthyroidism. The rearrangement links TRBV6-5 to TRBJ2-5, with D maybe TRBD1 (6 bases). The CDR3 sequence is CASSYLAGEETQYF. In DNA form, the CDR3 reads TGTGCCAGCAGTTACCTGGCAGGGGAAGAGACCCAGTACTTC.